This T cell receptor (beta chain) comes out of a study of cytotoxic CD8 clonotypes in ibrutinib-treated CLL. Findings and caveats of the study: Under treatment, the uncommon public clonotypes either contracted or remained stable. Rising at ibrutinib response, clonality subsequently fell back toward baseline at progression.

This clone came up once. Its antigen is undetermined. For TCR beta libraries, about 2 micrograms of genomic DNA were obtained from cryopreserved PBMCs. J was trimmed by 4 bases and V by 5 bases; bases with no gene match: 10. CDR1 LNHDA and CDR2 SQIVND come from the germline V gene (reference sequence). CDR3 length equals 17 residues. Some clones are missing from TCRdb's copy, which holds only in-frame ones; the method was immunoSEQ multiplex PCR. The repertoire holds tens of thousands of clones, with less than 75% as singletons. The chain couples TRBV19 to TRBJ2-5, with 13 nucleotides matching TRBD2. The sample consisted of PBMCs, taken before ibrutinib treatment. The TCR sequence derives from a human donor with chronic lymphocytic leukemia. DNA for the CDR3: TGTGCCAGTAGTCAAGTGGGGAGACTAGCGGGGGGAGAGACCCAGTACTTC. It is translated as CASSQVGRLAGGETQYF.